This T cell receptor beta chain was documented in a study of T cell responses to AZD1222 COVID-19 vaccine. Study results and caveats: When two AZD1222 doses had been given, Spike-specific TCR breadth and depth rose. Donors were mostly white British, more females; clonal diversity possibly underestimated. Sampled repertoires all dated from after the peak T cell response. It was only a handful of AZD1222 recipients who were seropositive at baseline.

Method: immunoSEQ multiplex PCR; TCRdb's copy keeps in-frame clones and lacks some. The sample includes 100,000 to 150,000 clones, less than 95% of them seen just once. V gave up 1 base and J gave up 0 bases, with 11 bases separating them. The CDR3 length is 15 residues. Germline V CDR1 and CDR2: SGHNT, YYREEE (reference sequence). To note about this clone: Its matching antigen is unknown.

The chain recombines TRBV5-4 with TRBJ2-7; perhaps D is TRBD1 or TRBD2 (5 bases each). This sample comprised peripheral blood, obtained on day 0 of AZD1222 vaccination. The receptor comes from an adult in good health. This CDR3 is CASSLSGTSSYEQYF. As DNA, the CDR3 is TGTGCCAGCAGCTTGTCGGGGACCAGCTCCTACGAGCAGTACTTC.